This T cell receptor beta chain derives from a study of T cell repertoires in cytomegalovirus infection. TCRdb called the reads again in MiXCR, with one record for every CDR3 protein. The sample carries about 180,000 distinct CDR3 sequences, around 14% recorded once. Trimming pared 4 bases from V and 5 bases from J, leaving 8 bases between. This CDR3 is built from 12 residues. This clonotype was seen many times. This sequence originates from a human donor in good health (CMV status not recorded). Some clones in this sample may be carry-over from other donors' samples. The sample comprised PBMCs. The chain links TRBV12-3 or TRBV12-4 to TRBJ2-5; no reliable D call. For the CDR3, the DNA is TGTGCCAGCAGTTCTTATGGGGAGACCCAGTACTTC. It codes for CASSSYGETQYF.